This is a list of T cell receptor beta chains from one sample in a study of T cell repertoires in cytomegalovirus infection. TCRdb analysed the reads with MiXCR anew, one entry per CDR3 protein. The sample records about 740,000 distinct CDR3 sequences, approximately 34% being singletons. Sequenced material: PBMCs. Receptors were obtained from a human donor in good health (CMV status not recorded). Some clones in this sample may be carry-over from other donors' samples. CDR3s leave out the opening cysteine and the closing phenylalanine or tryptophan.

v_call	j_call	cdr3_aa
TRBV18	TRBJ1-4	ASRGADNEKLF
TRBV24-1	TRBJ2-5	ATSEPITGGETQY
TRBV11-2	TRBJ2-1	ASSFQSSSYNEQF
TRBV5-4	TRBJ2-5	ASSFWGQGESKTQY
TRBV29-1	TRBJ2-1	SVGRPSSYNEQF
TRBV27	TRBJ1-1	ASIAQGTGPIKTMNTEAF
TRBV27	TRBJ2-3	ASSLFPAPGTDTQY
TRBV20-1	TRBJ2-7	SAREDNHEQY
TRBV28	TRBJ1-1	ASSPGPRNTEAF
TRBV20-1	TRBJ2-2	SAIPGQTNTGELF
TRBV6-2/TRBV6-3	TRBJ2-7	AGRHAKGEQY
TRBV5-5	TRBJ2-3	ASSFGAFQTDTQY
TRBV6-6	TRBJ2-1	ASSLQGVFYNEQF
TRBV7-8	TRBJ2-5	ASSLAFGGQETQY
TRBV27	TRBJ2-7	ASSLSSLAGLAYEQY
TRBV28	TRBJ2-7	ASKSGLAGPESSYEQY
TRBV29-1	TRBJ2-1	SVELPSRANEQF
TRBV4-3	TRBJ2-7	ASRQSGTGVTEQY
TRBV7-6	TRBJ2-3	ASSLRGSVTDTQY
TRBV14	TRBJ1-1	ASRQDQGRSTEAF
TRBV7-8	TRBJ2-4	ASSSNRGLPKNIQY
TRBV11-2	TRBJ2-2	ASRDTSGRSSGELF
TRBV6-5	TRBJ1-5	ASKRTGENSNQPQH
TRBV12-3/TRBV12-4	TRBJ1-2	ASSFKSYGYT
TRBV7-2	TRBJ1-1	ASGDWGRNTEAF
TRBV27	TRBJ1-1	ASSLLRGGWKAF
TRBV24-1	TRBJ1-2	ATSDPGTGGGYT
TRBV6-1	TRBJ2-7	ASSQQSGTGAYEQY
TRBV7-2	TRBJ1-3	ASSPSGGSGNTIY
TRBV14	TRBJ1-2	ASKPSRGRKEHGYT
TRBV27	TRBJ1-6	ASSLWGSPLH
TRBV28	TRBJ2-1	ASSLAPARRVRYNEQF
TRBV7-3	TRBJ2-2	ASSLKQGAGELF
TRBV20-1	TRBJ1-1	SARGKGDGTEAF
TRBV4-1	TRBJ2-7	ASSQMTESYEQY
TRBV6-5	TRBJ1-5	ASSARSNQPQH
TRBV27	TRBJ2-1	ASSSAGAEGNEQF
TRBV5-6	TRBJ1-5	ASSRTAFSNQPQH
TRBV7-2	TRBJ1-3	ASSLPGQGAGNTIY
TRBV10-3	TRBJ2-1	ASLVAGDFNEQF
TRBV10-3	TRBJ2-3	ATHRRTGVPDTQY